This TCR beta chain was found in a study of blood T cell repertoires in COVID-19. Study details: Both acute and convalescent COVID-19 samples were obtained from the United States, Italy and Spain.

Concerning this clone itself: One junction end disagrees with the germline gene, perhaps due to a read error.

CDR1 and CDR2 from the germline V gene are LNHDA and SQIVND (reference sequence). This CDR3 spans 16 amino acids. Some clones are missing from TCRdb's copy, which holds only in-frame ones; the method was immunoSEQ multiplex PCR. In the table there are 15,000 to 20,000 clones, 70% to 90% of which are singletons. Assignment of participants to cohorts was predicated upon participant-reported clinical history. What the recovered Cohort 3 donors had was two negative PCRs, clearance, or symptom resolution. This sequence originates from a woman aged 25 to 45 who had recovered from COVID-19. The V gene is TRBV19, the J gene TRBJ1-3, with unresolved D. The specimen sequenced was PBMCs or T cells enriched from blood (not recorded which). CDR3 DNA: TGTGCGAGTACTTCTCGGGGAATAAGCTCTGGAAACACCATATATTTT. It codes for CASTSRGISSGNTIYF. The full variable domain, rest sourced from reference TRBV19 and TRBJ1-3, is DGGITQSPKYLFRKEGQNVTLSCEQNLNHDAMYWYRQDPGQGLRLIYYSQIVNDFQKGDIAEGYSVSREKKESFPLTVTSAQKNPTAFYLCASTSRGISSGNTIYFGEGSWLTVV.